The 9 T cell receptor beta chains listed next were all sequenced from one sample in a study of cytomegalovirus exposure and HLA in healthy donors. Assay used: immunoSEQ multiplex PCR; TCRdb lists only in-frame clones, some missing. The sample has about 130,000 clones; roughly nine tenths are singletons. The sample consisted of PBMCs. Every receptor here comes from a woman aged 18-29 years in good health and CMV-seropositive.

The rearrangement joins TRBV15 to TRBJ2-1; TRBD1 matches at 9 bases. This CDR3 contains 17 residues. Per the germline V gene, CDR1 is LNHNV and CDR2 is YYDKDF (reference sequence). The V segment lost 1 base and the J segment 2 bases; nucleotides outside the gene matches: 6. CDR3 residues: CATSRVWGQGAYNEQFF. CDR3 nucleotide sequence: TGTGCCACCAGCAGAGTTTGGGGACAGGGCGCCTACAATGAGCAGTTCTTC.

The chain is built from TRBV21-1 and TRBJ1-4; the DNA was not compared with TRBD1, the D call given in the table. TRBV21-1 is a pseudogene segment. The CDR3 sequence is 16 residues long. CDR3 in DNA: TGTGCCAGCAGCAAAGCGGACAGTTTAGGAGAAGAAAAACTGTTTTTT. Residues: CASSKADSLGEEKLFF.

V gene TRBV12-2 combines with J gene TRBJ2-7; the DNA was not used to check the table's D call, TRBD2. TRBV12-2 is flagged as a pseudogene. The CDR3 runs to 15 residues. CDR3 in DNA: TGTGCAAGTCGCTTGACTAGCGGAAGCTCCTACGAGCAGTACTTC. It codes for CASRLTSGSSYEQYF.

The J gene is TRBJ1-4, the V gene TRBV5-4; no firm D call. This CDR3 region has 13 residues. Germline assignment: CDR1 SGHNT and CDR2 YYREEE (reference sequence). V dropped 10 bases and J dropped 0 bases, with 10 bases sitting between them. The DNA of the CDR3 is TGTGCCGGGCAGAATGCAACTAATGAAAAACTGTTTTTT. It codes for CAGQNATNEKLFF. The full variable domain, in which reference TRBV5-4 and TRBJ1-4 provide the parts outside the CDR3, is ETGVTQSPTHLIKTRGQQVTLRCSSQSGHNTVSWYQQALGQGPQFIFQYYREEENGRGNFPPRFSGLQFPNYSSELNVNALELDDSALYLCAGQNATNEKLFFGSGTQLSVL.

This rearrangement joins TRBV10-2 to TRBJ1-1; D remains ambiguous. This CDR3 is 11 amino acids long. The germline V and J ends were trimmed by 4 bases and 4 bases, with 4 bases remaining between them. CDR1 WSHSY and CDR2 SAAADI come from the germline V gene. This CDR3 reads CASSAGTEAFF. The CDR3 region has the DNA TGCGCCAGCAGTGCCGGCACTGAAGCTTTCTTT.

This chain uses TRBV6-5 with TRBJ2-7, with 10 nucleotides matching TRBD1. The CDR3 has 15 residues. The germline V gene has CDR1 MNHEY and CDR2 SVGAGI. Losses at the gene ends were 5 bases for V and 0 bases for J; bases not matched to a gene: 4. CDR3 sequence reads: CASSRQGATSYEQYF. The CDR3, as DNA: TGTGCCAGCAGTCGACAGGGGGCGACCTCCTACGAGCAGTACTTC.

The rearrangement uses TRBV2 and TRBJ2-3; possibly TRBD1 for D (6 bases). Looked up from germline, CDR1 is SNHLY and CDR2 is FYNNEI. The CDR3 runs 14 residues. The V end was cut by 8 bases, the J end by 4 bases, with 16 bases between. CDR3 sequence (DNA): TGTGCCAGCGGATCACAGGGTCCCGCAGATACGCAGTATTTT. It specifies CASGSQGPADTQYF.

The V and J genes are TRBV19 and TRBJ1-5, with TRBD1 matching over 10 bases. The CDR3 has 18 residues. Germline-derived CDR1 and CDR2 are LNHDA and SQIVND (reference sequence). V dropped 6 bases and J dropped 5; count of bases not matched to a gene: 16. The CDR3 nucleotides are TGTGCCAGTAGCCCCTTCCCCTTCGACAGGGGGCCGGATCAGCCCCAGCATTTT. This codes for CASSPFPFDRGPDQPQHF. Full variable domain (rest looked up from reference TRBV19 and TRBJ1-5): DGGITQSPKYLFRKEGQNVTLSCEQNLNHDAMYWYRQDPGQGLRLIYYSQIVNDFQKGDIAEGYSVSREKKESFPLTVTSAQKNPTAFYLCASSPFPFDRGPDQPQHFGDGTRLSIL.

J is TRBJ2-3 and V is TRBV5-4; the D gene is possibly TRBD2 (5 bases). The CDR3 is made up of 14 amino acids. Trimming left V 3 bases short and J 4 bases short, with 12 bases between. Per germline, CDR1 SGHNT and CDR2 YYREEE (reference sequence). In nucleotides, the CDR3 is TGTGCCAGCAGCTCCAATAGCGAGGCAGATACGCAGTATTTT. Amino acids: CASSSNSEADTQYF.